This is a list of T cell receptor beta chains from one sample in a study of T cell repertoires in aging, cancer and after chemotherapy. TCRdb fed the multiplex PCR reads into MiXCR, producing one record per CDR3 protein. The repertoire holds around 600 distinct CDR3 sequences, with around 20% as singletons. Sample: blood. These receptors came from a human donor with a solid tumor. CDR3s leave out the opening cysteine and the closing phenylalanine or tryptophan.

v_gene	j_gene	CDR3aa
TRBV2	TRBJ2-3	ASVAGGTDTQY
TRBV12-3/TRBV12-4	TRBJ2-3	ASSWTAASSDTQY
TRBV7-2	TRBJ2-1	ASSLGLAGGDEQF
TRBV7-9	TRBJ1-2	ASSLGSGNLYT
TRBV4-1	TRBJ2-3	ASSQDRGGGALDTQY
TRBV6-1	TRBJ2-1	ASSGGRVGNEQF
TRBV7-9	TRBJ2-1	ASSLAQGFLNEQF
TRBV19	TRBJ2-5	ASSIERTVETQY
TRBV20-1	TRBJ2-3	SASWGTQY
TRBV9	TRBJ2-5	ASSFGQFQETQY
TRBV7-2	TRBJ2-7	ASSPGTVYEQY
TRBV10-3	TRBJ2-3	AISEPIGGTRRSYTDTQY
TRBV9	TRBJ2-1	ASSFTTGSSYNEQF
TRBV7-3	TRBJ2-3	ASSFDSTDTQY
TRBV6-6	TRBJ2-1	ASTLASSYNEQF
TRBV6-5	TRBJ2-1	ASGGTGPYNEQF
TRBV30	TRBJ2-3	AWKAGIPTDTQY
TRBV4-3	TRBJ2-3	ASSQGNSGTDTQY
TRBV6-2/TRBV6-3	TRBJ2-7	ASTKGGGPPTYEQY
TRBV6-5	TRBJ2-7	ASTGPGSYEQY
TRBV5-3	TRBJ2-1	ARSCGPVRDNEQF
TRBV29-1	TRBJ1-2	SVDAGAGLGRGYT
TRBV7-3	TRBJ2-3	ASSLSRADTQY
TRBV20-1	TRBJ1-1	SAIPLRTGGNTEAF
TRBV6-6	TRBJ1-5	ASSYLASGASRQPQH
TRBV5-1	TRBJ2-2	ASSISTGVTGELF
TRBV30	TRBJ1-2	AWSVQRSAGGYT
TRBV9	TRBJ2-1	ASSVEGGPGEQF
TRBV5-1	TRBJ1-2	ASSVGQGDGYT
TRBV6-2/TRBV6-3	TRBJ2-2	ASILDGAGELF
TRBV7-2	TRBJ1-1	ASSPGGRGAEAF
TRBV27	TRBJ2-1	ASSPPYVVAGEQF
TRBV6-1	TRBJ2-2	ASSDRVRSGELF
TRBV7-2	TRBJ2-7	AVSGGRTYEQY
TRBV19	TRBJ2-7	ASSTMTGGGYEQY
TRBV27	TRBJ2-2	ASSLRATGELF
TRBV7-9	TRBJ1-3	ASSPWTGGDGNTIY